This passage covers 9 T cell receptor beta chains from one sample sequenced in a study of T cell changes during pregnancy in multiple sclerosis. Method: immunoSEQ multiplex PCR; TCRdb's copy keeps in-frame clones and lacks some. The sample yields tens of thousands of clones, under 95% seen once. The sample was CD4+ T cells from peripheral blood mononuclear cells, taken in the second trimester of pregnancy. The receptors come from a female donor with multiple sclerosis, enrolled in a pregnancy study.

This chain links TRBV7-2 with TRBJ2-1; 9 positions agree with TRBD2. Germline CDR1 SGHTA, CDR2 FQGNSA. J was trimmed by 13 bases and V by 6 bases; bases with no gene match: 7. CDR3 size: 12 residues. The DNA of the CDR3 is TGTGCCAGCAGTCCCGGGACTAGCAATCAGTTCTTC. Translation gives CASSPGTSNQFF.

The rearrangement links TRBV30 to TRBJ2-3, with TRBD1 matching 7 bases. The V and J ends lost 3 bases and 2 bases, in that order; junction bases with no gene match: 8. CDR3 length: 15 amino acids. Germline CDR1 and CDR2: GTSNPN and SVGIG (reference sequence). CDR3 sequence reads: CAWSRTGTVTDTQYF. The CDR3, as DNA: TGTGCCTGGAGCCGAACCGGGACAGTCACAGATACGCAGTATTTT.

In DNA form, the CDR3 reads TGTGCCAGCAGGCCATTAGAGAACACTGAAGCTTTCTTT. Translation: CASRPLENTEAFF. The rearrangement links TRBV6-5 to TRBJ1-1; no reliable D call. V shed 6 bases and J shed 1 base, with 9 bases lying between them. Germline V gives CDR1 MNHEY, CDR2 SVGAGI. This CDR3 has 13 residues.

CDR3: CASSLTPSGGADTQYF. CDR3 coding DNA: TGTGCCAGCAGCTTAACTCCTAGCGGGGGGGCAGATACGCAGTATTTT. The rearrangement joins TRBV7-2 to TRBJ2-3, with TRBD2 identical over 12 bases. J lost 4 bases, V lost 2 bases, and 4 bases had no gene match. The CDR3 length is 16 residues. The germline CDR1 and CDR2 sequences are SGHTA and FQGNSA.

The chain combines TRBV21-1 with TRBJ1-2. TRBV21-1 is flagged as a pseudogene. The CDR3 is 15 residues long. The DNA for the CDR3 is TGTGCCAGCAACGTGAGGGCAAGGAATAACTATGGCTACACCTTC. Translated: CASNVRARNNYGYTF.

V gene TRBV29-1 combines with J gene TRBJ2-3; 7 nucleotides align to TRBD2. Germline loops: CDR1 SQVTM, CDR2 ANQGSEA. Losses at the gene ends were 4 bases for V and 0 bases for J; bases not matched to a gene: 1. CDR3 size: 13 residues. CDR3 in amino acids: CSVVGGSTDTQYF. For the CDR3, the DNA is TGCAGCGTTGTCGGGGGGAGCACAGATACGCAGTATTTT.

This clone was seen just once. This chain links TRBV19 with TRBJ2-1; D unresolved. The V and J ends lost 6 bases and 7 bases respectively, with 7 bases between them. This CDR3 is built from 11 residues. CDR1 and CDR2 (germline): LNHDA, SQIVND (reference sequence). CDR3 nucleotides: TGTGCCAGTAGCCAATCAAATGAGCAGTTCTTC. This translates into CASSQSNEQFF.

This rearrangement joins TRBV28 to TRBJ2-7, with 10 nucleotides matching TRBD1. V lost 4 bases to trimming and J lost 5 bases; unmatched junction nucleotides: 11. The CDR3 sequence is 16 residues long. Germline CDR1 MDHEN, CDR2 SYDVKM. For the CDR3, the DNA is TGTGCCAGCAGTTACCTGACAGGGGGCAAGAGGGACGAGCAGTACTTC. Its translation: CASSYLTGGKRDEQYF.

The rearrangement joins TRBV28 to TRBJ1-5, with D possibly TRBD1 on 6 matching bases. Trimming left V 1 base short and J 4 bases short, with 8 bases between. The germline gives CDR1 MDHEN, CDR2 SYDVKM. The CDR3 covers 14 residues. CDR3 DNA: TGTGCCAGCAGTTTATTAGGGGGTAATCAGCCCCAGCATTTT. Translating it yields CASSLLGGNQPQHF.